In its sample, the clone carrying this TCR beta chain was seen many times. Its specificity is unknown. These data are taken from a study of CD8+CD57+ T cells in acquired aplastic anemia. Study summary: DNA per sorted CD4+ or CD8+ sample ranged about 0.2 to 27.4 ug, averaging about 3 ug.

This CDR3 comprises 16 residues. Per the germline V gene, CDR1 is SEHNR and CDR2 is FQNEAQ (reference sequence). V lost 5 bases and J 3 bases, leaving 19 bases between the germline ends. General observations from the study: Between patients and controls, CD8+ Simpson's diversity did not vary significantly. Between patients and controls, approximately 29 CD8+ CDR3 sequences were found in common.

Only patients with CD8+CD57+ cell expansion on flow cytometry were chosen for sequencing. Sampling of blood occurred while the patients had still received no therapy. Profiling that covered TCR beta VDJ and CDR3 relied on genomic DNA as its template. TCRdb re-called the reads with MiXCR, one entry per CDR3 protein. The profile covers some 200,000 distinct CDR3 sequences, with 40% to 55% appearing a single time and around 9.7% taken by the ten largest. This TCR derives from a human donor with aplastic anemia. The V gene is TRBV7-9, the J gene TRBJ1-1; TRBD1 might be the D (6 bases). Sequencing was done on a sample of sorted CD4+, CD8+, or CD8+CD57+ T cells (not recorded which) from PBMCs. The CDR3 here is CASSVSWRGADTEAFF. Here the CDR3 DNA reads TGTGCCAGCAGCGTAAGCTGGCGGGGGGCGGACACTGAAGCTTTCTTT.